These 6 T cell receptor beta chains came from one sample sequenced in a study of blood T cell repertoires in COVID-19. Clones were read by immunoSEQ multiplex PCR, and TCRdb kept only the in-frame ones, dropping some. The table includes roughly 130,000 clones, 87% detected once. The sequencing input was peripheral blood. All receptors come from a woman aged 60-70 years with acute or convalescent COVID-19.

This clone has just a few counts. The chain couples TRBV24-1 to TRBJ2-1, with 14 bases fitting TRBD2. Germline V gene data show CDR1 as KGHDR and CDR2 as SFDVKD. The trim removed 3 bases at V and 6 bases at J, leaving 3 bases unmatched. CDR3 length: 16 residues. The CDR3 loop reads CATSDVGTSGSNEQFF. The CDR3 DNA reads as TGTGCCACCAGTGATGTCGGGACTAGCGGGAGCAATGAGCAGTTCTTC.

CDR3 protein: CASSSLFKNTEAFF. The CDR3 DNA reads as TGTGCCAGCAGTTCGCTATTCAAAAACACTGAAGCTTTCTTT. V usage is TRBV27 and J usage is TRBJ1-1; D remains unclear. This CDR3 contains 14 residues. Trimming cost V 4 bases and J 2 bases, with 11 bases left between them. Germline V lookup: CDR1 MNHEY, CDR2 SMNVEV (reference sequence).

V usage is TRBV9 and J usage is TRBJ2-1; 14 bases fit TRBD2. Germline trimming cut 0 bases from V and 12 bases from J; bases unmatched to any gene: 14. Germline CDR1 SGDLS, CDR2 YYNGEE. This CDR3 region has 18 residues. This CDR3 reads CASSVGPPATSGRAGQFF. The DNA for the CDR3 is TGTGCCAGCAGCGTAGGACCCCCCGCGACTAGCGGGAGGGCCGGGCAGTTCTTC.

CDR3 sequence (DNA): TGTGCCAGCAGTGACGGACTAGCGGGCGAGCAGTACTTC. Its translation: CASSDGLAGEQYF. The chain employs TRBV2 and TRBJ2-7; TRBD2 matches 11 bases. This CDR3 is built from 13 residues. Trimming took 3 bases from V and 6 from J; bases not matched to a gene: 1. Germline CDR1 SNHLY, CDR2 FYNNEI.

CDR3 sequence: CASSPSGQSYSGANVLTF. The CDR3 nucleotides read TGTGCCAGCAGTCCGTCGGGACAGTCTTACTCTGGGGCCAACGTCCTGACTTTC. V usage is TRBV28 and J usage is TRBJ2-6; 7 nucleotides match TRBD1. CDR1 is MDHEN and CDR2 is SYDVKM in the germline V gene. There are 18 residues in the CDR3. V lost 5 bases, J lost 0 bases, and 10 bases stayed unmatched.

The chain recombines TRBV6-6 with TRBJ2-1; maybe TRBD1 (6 bases). The length of the CDR3 is 16 residues. Germline V lookup: CDR1 MNHNY, CDR2 SVGAGI (reference sequence). V gave up 6 bases and J gave up 7 bases, with 22 bases separating them. The CDR3 bases are TGTGCCAGCAGCGTTCCCGGGGCCCTCCAGGGGAATGAGCAGTTCTTC. It is translated as CASSVPGALQGNEQFF.